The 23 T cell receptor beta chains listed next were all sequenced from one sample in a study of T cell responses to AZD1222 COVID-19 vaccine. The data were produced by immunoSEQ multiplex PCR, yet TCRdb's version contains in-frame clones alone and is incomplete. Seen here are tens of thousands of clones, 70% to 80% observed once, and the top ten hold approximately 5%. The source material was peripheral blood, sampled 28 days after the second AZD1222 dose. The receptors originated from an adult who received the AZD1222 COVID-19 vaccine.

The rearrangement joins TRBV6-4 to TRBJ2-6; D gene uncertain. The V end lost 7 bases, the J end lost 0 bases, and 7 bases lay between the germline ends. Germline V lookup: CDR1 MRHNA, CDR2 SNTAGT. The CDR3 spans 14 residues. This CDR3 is CASTPSSGANVLTF. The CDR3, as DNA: TGTGCCAGCACCCCCTCCTCTGGGGCCAACGTCCTGACTTTC.

The CDR3 loop reads CASSDSFWGRQEGRYGYTF. CDR3 DNA: TGTGCCAGCAGTGATAGTTTTTGGGGGAGACAGGAGGGGCGATATGGCTACACCTTC. The genes are TRBV6-1 and TRBJ1-2, with D possibly being TRBD1 (6 bases). V was clipped by 3 bases and J by 5 bases, with 28 bases between them. This CDR3 region has 19 residues. Per the germline V gene, CDR1 is MNHNS and CDR2 is SASEGT.

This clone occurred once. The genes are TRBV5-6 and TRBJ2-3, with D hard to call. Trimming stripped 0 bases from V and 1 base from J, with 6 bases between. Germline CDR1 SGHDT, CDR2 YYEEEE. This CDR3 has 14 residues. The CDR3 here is CASSLASGTDTQYF. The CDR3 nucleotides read TGTGCCAGCAGCTTGGCGAGCGGCACAGATACGCAGTATTTT. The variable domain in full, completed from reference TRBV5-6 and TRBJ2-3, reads DAGVTQSPTHLIKTRGQQVTLRCSPKSGHDTVSWYQQALGQGPQFIFQYYEEEERQRGNFPDRFSGHQFPNYSSELNVNALLLGDSALYLCASSLASGTDTQYFGPGTRLTVL.

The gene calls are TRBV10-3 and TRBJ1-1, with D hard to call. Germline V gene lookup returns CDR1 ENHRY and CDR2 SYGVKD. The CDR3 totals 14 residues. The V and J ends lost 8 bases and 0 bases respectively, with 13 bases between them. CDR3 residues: CAIEEGVMNTEAFF. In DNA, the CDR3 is TGTGCCATCGAAGAGGGAGTCATGAACACTGAAGCTTTCTTT.

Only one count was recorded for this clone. CDR3 in DNA: TGTGCCAGCGTCGGATTAGGGCTAGCGGGAGAGACCCAGTACTTC. This gives the protein CASVGLGLAGETQYF. This chain connects TRBV28 to TRBJ2-5; 8 nucleotides match TRBD2. Trimming cost V 8 bases and J 4 bases; bases outside gene matches: 12. Germline values: CDR1 MDHEN, CDR2 SYDVKM. The CDR3 length is 15 residues.

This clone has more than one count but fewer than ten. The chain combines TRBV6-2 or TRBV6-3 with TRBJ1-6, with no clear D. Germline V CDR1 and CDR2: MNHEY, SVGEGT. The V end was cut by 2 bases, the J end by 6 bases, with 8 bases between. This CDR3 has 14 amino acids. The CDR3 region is CASSYGGPNSPLHF. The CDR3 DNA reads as TGTGCCAGCAGTTACGGAGGTCCTAATTCACCCCTCCACTTT.

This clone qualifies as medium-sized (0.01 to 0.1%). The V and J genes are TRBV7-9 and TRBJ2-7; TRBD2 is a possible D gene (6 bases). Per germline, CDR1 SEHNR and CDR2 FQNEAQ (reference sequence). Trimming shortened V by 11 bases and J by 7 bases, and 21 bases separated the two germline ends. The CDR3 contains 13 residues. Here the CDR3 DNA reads TGTGCCGGGGCAGCTAGCGACCGACGGGAGCAGTACTTC. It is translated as CAGAASDRREQYF.

The CDR3 nucleotides read TGTGCCAGCAGTTCCGACGTATGGGCTAACTATGGCTACACCTTC. Translated: CASSSDVWANYGYTF. The rearrangement uses TRBV6-2 or TRBV6-3 and TRBJ1-2; unclear D gene. V gave up 4 bases and J gave up 0 bases, with 12 bases separating them. The CDR3 contains 15 residues. CDR1 is MNHEY, CDR2 SVGEGT, per germline.

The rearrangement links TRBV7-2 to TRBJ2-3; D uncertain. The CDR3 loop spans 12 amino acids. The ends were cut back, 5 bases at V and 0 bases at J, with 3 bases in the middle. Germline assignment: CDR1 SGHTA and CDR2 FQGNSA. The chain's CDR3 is CASSPSTDTQYF. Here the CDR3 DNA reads TGTGCCAGCAGCCCTAGCACAGATACGCAGTATTTT. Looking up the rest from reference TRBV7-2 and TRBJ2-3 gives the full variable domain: GAGVSQSPSNKVTEKGKDVELRCDPISGHTALYWYRQSLGQGLEFLIYFQGNSAPDKSGLPSDRFSAERTGGSVSTLTIQRTQQEDSAVYLCASSPSTDTQYFGPGTRLTVL.

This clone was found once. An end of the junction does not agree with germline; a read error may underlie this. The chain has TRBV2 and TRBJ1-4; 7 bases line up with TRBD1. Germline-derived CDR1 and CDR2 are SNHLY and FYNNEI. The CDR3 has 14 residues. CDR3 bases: TGTGCCAGAAGTGATCCGACAGGGAACGAAAAACTGTTTTTT. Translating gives CARSDPTGNEKLFF.

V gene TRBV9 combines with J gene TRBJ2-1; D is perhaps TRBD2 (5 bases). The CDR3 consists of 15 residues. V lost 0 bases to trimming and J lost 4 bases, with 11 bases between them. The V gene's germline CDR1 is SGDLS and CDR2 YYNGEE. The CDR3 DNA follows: TGTGCCAGCAGCGTAGACCAGCGGAGTTACAATGAGCAGTTCTTC. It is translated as CASSVDQRSYNEQFF.

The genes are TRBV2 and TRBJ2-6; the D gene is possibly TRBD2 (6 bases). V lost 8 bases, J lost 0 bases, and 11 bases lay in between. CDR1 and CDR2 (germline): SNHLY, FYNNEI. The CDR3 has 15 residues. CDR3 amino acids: CASRERNSGANVLTF. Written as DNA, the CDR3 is TGTGCCAGCCGGGAGCGGAACTCTGGGGCCAACGTCCTGACTTTC.

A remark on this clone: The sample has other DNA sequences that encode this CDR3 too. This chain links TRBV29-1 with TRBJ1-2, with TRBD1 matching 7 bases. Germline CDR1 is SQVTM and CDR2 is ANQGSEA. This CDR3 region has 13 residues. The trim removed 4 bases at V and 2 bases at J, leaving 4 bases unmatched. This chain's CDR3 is CSVGGGGNYGYTF. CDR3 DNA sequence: TGCAGCGTTGGAGGAGGGGGCAACTATGGCTACACCTTC.

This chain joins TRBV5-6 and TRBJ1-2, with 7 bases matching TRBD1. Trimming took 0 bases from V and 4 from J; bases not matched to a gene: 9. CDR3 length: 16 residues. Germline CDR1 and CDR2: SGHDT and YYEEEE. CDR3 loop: CASSLGFQGEGYGYTF. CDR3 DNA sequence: TGTGCCAGCAGCTTGGGTTTTCAGGGGGAAGGCTATGGCTACACCTTC.

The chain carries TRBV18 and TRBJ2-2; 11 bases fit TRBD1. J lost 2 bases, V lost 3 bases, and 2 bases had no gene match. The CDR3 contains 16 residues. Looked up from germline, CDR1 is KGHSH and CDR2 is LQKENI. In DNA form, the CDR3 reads TGTGCCAGCTCACCGAGGACAGGGGGCAACACCGGGGAGCTGTTTTTT. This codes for CASSPRTGGNTGELFF. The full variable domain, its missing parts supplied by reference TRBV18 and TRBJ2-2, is NAGVMQNPRHLVRRRGQEARLRCSPMKGHSHVYWYRQLPEEGLKFMVYLQKENIIDESGMPKERFSAEFPKEGPSILRIQQVVRGDSAAYFCASSPRTGGNTGELFFGEGSRLTVL.

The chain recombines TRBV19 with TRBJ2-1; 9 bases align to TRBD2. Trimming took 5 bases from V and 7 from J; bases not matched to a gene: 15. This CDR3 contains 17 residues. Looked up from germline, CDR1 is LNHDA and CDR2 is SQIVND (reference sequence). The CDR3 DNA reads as TGTGCCAGTAGTGACGCAGCGCGCGGGAGGGCGTATAATGAGCAGTTCTTC. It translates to CASSDAARGRAYNEQFF.

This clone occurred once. Here the CDR3 DNA reads TGTGCCAGCAGGGTTACTGAAGCTTTCTTT. Translated: CASRVTEAFF. The rearrangement uses TRBV6-5 and TRBJ1-1; no firm D call. Germline assignment: CDR1 MNHEY and CDR2 SVGAGI. The CDR3 consists of 10 residues. Trimming took off 6 bases at V and 5 bases at J, with 4 bases between the two ends.

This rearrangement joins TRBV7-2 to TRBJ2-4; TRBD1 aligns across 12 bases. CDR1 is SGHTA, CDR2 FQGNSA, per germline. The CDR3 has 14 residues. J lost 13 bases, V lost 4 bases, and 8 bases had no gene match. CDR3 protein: CASSSSGTGGRQYF. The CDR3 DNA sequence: TGTGCCAGCAGCTCCTCCGGGACAGGGGGCAGACAGTACTTC.

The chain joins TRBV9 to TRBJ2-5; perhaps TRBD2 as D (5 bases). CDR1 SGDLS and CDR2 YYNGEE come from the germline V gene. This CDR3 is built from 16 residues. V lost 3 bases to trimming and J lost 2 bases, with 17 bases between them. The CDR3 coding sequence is TGTGCCAGCAGCGGTGGGAGTTTCGGGCAGCAAGAGACCCAGTACTTC. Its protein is CASSGGSFGQQETQYF.

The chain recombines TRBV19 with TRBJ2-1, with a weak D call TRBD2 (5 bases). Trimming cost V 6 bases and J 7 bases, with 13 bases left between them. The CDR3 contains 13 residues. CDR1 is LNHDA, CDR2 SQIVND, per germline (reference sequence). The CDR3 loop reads CASRQIPGNEQFF. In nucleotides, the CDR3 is TGTGCCAGTAGGCAGATACCGGGGAATGAGCAGTTCTTC. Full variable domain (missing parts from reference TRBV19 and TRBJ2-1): DGGITQSPKYLFRKEGQNVTLSCEQNLNHDAMYWYRQDPGQGLRLIYYSQIVNDFQKGDIAEGYSVSREKKESFPLTVTSAQKNPTAFYLCASRQIPGNEQFFGPGTRLTVL.

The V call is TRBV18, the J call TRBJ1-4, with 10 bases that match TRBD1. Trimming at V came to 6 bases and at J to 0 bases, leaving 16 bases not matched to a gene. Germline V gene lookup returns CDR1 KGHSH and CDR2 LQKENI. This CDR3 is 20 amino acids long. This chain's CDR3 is CASSLTRDRGGPTTNEKLFF. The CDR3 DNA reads TGTGCCAGCTCCCTTACCAGGGACAGGGGCGGACCTACAACTAATGAAAAACTGTTTTTT.

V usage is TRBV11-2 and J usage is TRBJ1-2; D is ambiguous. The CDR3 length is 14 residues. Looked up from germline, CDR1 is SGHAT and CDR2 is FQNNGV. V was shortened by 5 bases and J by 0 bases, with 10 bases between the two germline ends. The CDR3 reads CASSPNLANYGYTF. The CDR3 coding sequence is TGTGCCAGCAGCCCGAACCTGGCTAACTATGGCTACACCTTC.

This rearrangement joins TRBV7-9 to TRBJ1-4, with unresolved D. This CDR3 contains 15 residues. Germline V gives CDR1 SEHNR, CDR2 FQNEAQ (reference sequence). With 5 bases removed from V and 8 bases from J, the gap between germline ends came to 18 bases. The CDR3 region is CASSEWAGKNEKLFF. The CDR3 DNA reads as TGTGCCAGCAGCGAGTGGGCAGGAAAAAACGAAAAACTGTTTTTT.